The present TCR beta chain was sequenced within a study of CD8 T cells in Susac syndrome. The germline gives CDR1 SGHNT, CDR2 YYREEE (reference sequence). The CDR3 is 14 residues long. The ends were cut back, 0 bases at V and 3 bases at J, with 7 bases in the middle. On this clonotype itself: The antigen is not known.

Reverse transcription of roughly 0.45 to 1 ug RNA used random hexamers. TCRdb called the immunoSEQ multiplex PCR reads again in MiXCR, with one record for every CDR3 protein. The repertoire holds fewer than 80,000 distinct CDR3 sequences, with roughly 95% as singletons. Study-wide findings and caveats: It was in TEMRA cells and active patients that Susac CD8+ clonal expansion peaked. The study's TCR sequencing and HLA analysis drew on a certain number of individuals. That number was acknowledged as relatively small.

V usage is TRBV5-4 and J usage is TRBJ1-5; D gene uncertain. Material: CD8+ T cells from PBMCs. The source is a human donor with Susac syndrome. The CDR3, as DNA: TGTGCCAGCAGCTTGGGTGGATACAATCAGCCCCAGCATTTT. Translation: CASSLGGYNQPQHF.